These T cell receptor beta chains were read from a single sample in a study of vaccination and CD4 T cells after COVID-19. TCRdb re-called the PCR reads with MiXCR, one entry per CDR3 protein. The profile shows 4,500 or so distinct CDR3 sequences, around 20% of them singletons. Their target antigens are unknown. The source material was CD4+ T cells from blood, cultured in vitro. These TCRs come from a human donor who had recovered from COVID-19. The CDR3 runs from the conserved cysteine through the conserved F or W. The D gene is left open where the match is weak. The size of a clone is reported for some rows only, either as once, few or many, or as a class for expanded clones.

cdr3_nt	cdr3_aa	d_call	v_call	clone_size	j_call
TGTGCCATCAGGACGACTTTATACACCGGGGAGCTGTTTTTT	CAIRTTLYTGELFF	NA	TRBV10-3	medium-sized	TRBJ2-2
TGTGCCAGCAGGTCGACTAGCGGGGTAACCTACGAGCAGTACTTC	CASRSTSGVTYEQYF	TRBD2	TRBV6-2/TRBV6-3	few	TRBJ2-7
TGTGCCAGTAGTATGCCCAGTACCACACCCTATGGCTACACCTTC	CASSMPSTTPYGYTF	NA	TRBV19	NA	TRBJ1-2
TGCAGTGCTAAAACAACAGGGAATCAGCCCCAGCATTTT	CSAKTTGNQPQHF	NA	TRBV20-1	large	TRBJ1-5
TGTGCCAGCAGTACCCCCAAGGCCAATTCGAGGACCAATGAAAAACTGTTTTTT	CASSTPKANSRTNEKLFF	NA	TRBV2	NA	TRBJ1-4
TGTGCCAGCAGTGAAAACAGGGGCGGGAACACCATATATTTT	CASSENRGGNTIYF	TRBD1	TRBV2	few	TRBJ1-3
TGTGCCAGCAGCTCTCCTTTGGCAGGAGGAAACACCATATATTTT	CASSSPLAGGNTIYF	NA	TRBV12-3/TRBV12-4	NA	TRBJ1-3
TGTGCCAGCAGCGCGCGGGGGGGCCTCTACAATGAGCAGTTCTTC	CASSARGGLYNEQFF	TRBD2	TRBV11-2	NA	TRBJ2-1
TGTGCCAGCAACCGGATTAGCAATCAGCCCCAGCATTTT	CASNRISNQPQHF	NA	TRBV2	NA	TRBJ1-5
TGTGCCATCAGTGAGTCTTGGTTAAAGGAAGATAAAGAGCAGTACTTC	CAISESWLKEDKEQYF	NA	TRBV10-3	NA	TRBJ2-7
TGTGCCAGCAGCCGTGGGACAGGGGGTGCCTACGAGCAGTACTTC	CASSRGTGGAYEQYF	TRBD1	TRBV6-1	NA	TRBJ2-7
TGTGCCATCAGTTACGGCCCCGGGACTGAAAAACTGTTTTTT	CAISYGPGTEKLFF	NA	TRBV10-3	NA	TRBJ1-4
TGCAGTGCCCTCGGTACAGGGGGCACCACAGATACGCAGTATTTT	CSALGTGGTTDTQYF	TRBD1	TRBV20-1	NA	TRBJ2-3
TGTGCCAGCAGCTTGGCGGGAGCCTACGAGCAGTACTTC	CASSLAGAYEQYF	TRBD2	TRBV11-3	NA	TRBJ2-7
TGCAGTGCTCTAAGGACTAGCGGGATCTACAATGAGCAGTTCTTC	CSALRTSGIYNEQFF	TRBD2	TRBV20-1	NA	TRBJ2-1
TGTGCCAGCTCCCCAGGAACTAGCTATAATTCACCCCTCCACTTT	CASSPGTSYNSPLHF	NA	TRBV18	NA	TRBJ1-6
TGCAGTGCTGAGGGGGGGACTAAACCAAACTCCTACGAGCAGTACTTC	CSAEGGTKPNSYEQYF	NA	TRBV20-1	NA	TRBJ2-7
TGTGCCAGCAGTTTAAGGGGGGGAACCGGGGAGCTGTTTTTT	CASSLRGGTGELFF	NA	TRBV12-3/TRBV12-4	few	TRBJ2-2
TGTGCCTGGAGTGTTGGGGCGGGGGTGAAGGAGACCCAGTACTTC	CAWSVGAGVKETQYF	TRBD2	TRBV30	few	TRBJ2-5
TGTGCCAGCAGCTTAGTAATAGGTTCACCCCTCCACTTT	CASSLVIGSPLHF	NA	TRBV7-2	NA	TRBJ1-6
TGTGCCAGCGGCGAGGACCGAGGGGCGAAGGGCTACACCTTC	CASGEDRGAKGYTF	NA	TRBV6-1	medium-sized	TRBJ1-2
TGTGCCTGGAGTGTTTTGGGACAGGGTCCAGATACGCAGTATTTT	CAWSVLGQGPDTQYF	TRBD1	TRBV30	NA	TRBJ2-3
TGTGCCAGCAGCTGGGACCTACGAGGGGACTACGAGCAGTACTTC	CASSWDLRGDYEQYF	NA	TRBV7-9	medium-sized	TRBJ2-7
TGTGCCAGCAGTTCCCAAACCGAGGGTCGCTCCTATAATTCACCCCTCCACTTT	CASSSQTEGRSYNSPLHF	NA	TRBV6-5	few	TRBJ1-6
TGTGCCAGCAGTCTGAGGGAAGGTGGCTACACCTTC	CASSLREGGYTF	NA	TRBV2	NA	TRBJ1-2
TGTGCCAGCAGTTCCCTTTTTGGGCTATCCTATAATTCACCCCTCCACTTT	CASSSLFGLSYNSPLHF	NA	TRBV6-5	NA	TRBJ1-6
TGCAGCGTTTCACTCGCAGAGACCCAGTACTTC	CSVSLAETQYF	NA	TRBV29-1	NA	TRBJ2-5
TGTGCCAGCACCTTCTACCCCAGAGACAGGGGGCGAGGGGAAAAACTGTTTTTT	CASTFYPRDRGRGEKLFF	TRBD1	TRBV6-1	NA	TRBJ1-4
TGTGCCAGTAGTATAAGGCTGGAAGCTAACTATGGCTACACCTTC	CASSIRLEANYGYTF	NA	TRBV19	NA	TRBJ1-2
TGTGCCAGCAGTCCCAGGATCCAAAACACCGGGGAGCTGTTTTTT	CASSPRIQNTGELFF	NA	TRBV6-1	few	TRBJ2-2
TGTGCCTGGAGTCCAGGGAGGAGAGCGGGGACTGAAGCTTTCTTT	CAWSPGRRAGTEAFF	NA	TRBV30	NA	TRBJ1-1
TGTGCCTGGAGTCCGGCGGGGGGGGCGCAGTATTTT	CAWSPAGGAQYF	TRBD2	TRBV30	NA	TRBJ2-3
TGTGCCAGCAGCTTGAGCCCGGTCGGTGCGGGGATTGGCTACACCTTC	CASSLSPVGAGIGYTF	NA	TRBV5-6	NA	TRBJ1-2
TGTGCCAGCAGTTTACGACGGAGCCTAGGACCCCTCCACTTT	CASSLRRSLGPLHF	NA	TRBV27	medium-sized	TRBJ1-6
TGTGCCAGCAGCGGGAGGGGAGCGGGGAAACAAGAGACCCAGTACTTC	CASSGRGAGKQETQYF	TRBD2	TRBV9	NA	TRBJ2-5